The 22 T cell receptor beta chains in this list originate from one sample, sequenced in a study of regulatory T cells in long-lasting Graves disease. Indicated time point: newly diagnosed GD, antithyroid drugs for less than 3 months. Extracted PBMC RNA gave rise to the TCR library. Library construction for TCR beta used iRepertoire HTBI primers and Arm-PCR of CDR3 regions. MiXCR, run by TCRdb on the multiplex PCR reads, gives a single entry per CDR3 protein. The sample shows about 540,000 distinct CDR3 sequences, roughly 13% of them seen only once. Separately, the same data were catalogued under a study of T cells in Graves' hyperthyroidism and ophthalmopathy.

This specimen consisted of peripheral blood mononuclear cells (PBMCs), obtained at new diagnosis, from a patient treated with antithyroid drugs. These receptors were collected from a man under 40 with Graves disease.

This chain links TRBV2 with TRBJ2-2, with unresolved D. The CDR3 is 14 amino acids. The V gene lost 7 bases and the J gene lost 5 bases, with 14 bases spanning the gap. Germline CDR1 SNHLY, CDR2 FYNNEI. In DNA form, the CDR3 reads TGTGCCAGCAACCCCGAGGCATTGACCGGGGAGCTGTTTTTT. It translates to CASNPEALTGELFF.

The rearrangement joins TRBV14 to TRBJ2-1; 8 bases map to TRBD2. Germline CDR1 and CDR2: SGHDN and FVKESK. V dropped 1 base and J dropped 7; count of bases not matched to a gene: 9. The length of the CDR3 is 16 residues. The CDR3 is CASSQGAGRGGNEQFF. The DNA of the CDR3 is TGTGCCAGCAGCCAAGGGGCCGGGAGGGGGGGAAATGAGCAGTTCTTC.

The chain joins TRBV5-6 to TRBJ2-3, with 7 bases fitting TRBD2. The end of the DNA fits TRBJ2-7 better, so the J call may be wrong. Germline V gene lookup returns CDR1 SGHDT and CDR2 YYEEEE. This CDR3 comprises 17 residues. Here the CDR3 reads CASSSGWRENLPYEQYF. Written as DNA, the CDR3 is TGTGCCAGCAGTTCCGGGTGGCGGGAGAATCTACCTTACGAGCAGTACTTC.

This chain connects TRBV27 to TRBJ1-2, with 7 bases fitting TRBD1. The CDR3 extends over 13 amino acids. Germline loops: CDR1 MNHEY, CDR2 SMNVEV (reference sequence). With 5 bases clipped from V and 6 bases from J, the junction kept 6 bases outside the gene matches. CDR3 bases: TGTGCCAGCAGTCGTCGACAGGGAGATGGCTACACCTTC. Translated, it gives CASSRRQGDGYTF.

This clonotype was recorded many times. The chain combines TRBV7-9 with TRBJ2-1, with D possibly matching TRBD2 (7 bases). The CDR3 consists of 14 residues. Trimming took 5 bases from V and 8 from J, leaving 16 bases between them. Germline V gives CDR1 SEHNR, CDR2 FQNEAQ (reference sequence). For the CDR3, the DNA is TGTGCCAGCAGCCTTGGGGGGGCTCTACATGAGCAGTTCTTC. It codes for CASSLGGALHEQFF.

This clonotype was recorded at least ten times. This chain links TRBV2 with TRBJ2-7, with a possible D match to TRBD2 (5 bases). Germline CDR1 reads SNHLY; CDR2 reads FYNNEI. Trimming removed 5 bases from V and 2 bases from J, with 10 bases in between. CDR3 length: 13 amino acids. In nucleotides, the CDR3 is TGTGCCAGCAGTCCCTTGAGGGCCTACGAGCAGTACTTC. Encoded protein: CASSPLRAYEQYF.

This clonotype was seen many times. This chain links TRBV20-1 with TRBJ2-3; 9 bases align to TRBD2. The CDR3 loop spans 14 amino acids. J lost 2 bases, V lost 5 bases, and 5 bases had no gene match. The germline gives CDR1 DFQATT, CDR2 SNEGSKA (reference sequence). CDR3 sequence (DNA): TGCAGTGCTGCCGGGACTAGCCCCACAGATACGCAGTATTTT. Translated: CSAAGTSPTDTQYF.

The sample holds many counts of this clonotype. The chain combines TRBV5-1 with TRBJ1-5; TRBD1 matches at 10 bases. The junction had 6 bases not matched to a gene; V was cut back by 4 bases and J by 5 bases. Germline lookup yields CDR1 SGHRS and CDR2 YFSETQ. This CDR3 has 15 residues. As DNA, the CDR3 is TGCGCCAGCAGCCTATCCGGGACAGGGGATCAGCCCCAGCATTTT. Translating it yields CASSLSGTGDQPQHF. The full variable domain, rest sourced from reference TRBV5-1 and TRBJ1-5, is KAGVTQTPRYLIKTRGQQVTLSCSPISGHRSVSWYQQTPGQGLQFLFEYFSETQRNKGNFPGRFSGRQFSNSRSEMNVSTLELGDSALYLCASSLSGTGDQPQHFGDGTRLSIL.

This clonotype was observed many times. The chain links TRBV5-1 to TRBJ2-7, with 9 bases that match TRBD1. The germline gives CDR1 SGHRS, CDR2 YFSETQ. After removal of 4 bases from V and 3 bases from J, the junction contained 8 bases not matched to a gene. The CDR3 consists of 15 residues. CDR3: CASSVRPTGGYEQYF. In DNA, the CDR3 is TGCGCCAGCAGCGTCCGACCGACAGGGGGCTACGAGCAGTACTTC.

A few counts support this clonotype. The CDR3 is CAWAAGISGANVLTF. Written as DNA, the CDR3 is TGTGCCTGGGCCGCGGGGATCTCTGGGGCCAACGTCCTGACTTTC. The chain carries TRBV30 and TRBJ2-6, with D possibly being TRBD2 (6 bases). The length of the CDR3 is 15 residues. Germline V lookup: CDR1 GTSNPN, CDR2 SVGIG (reference sequence). Between the trimmed V and J ends, which lost 5 bases and 0 bases, there was a span of 11 bases.

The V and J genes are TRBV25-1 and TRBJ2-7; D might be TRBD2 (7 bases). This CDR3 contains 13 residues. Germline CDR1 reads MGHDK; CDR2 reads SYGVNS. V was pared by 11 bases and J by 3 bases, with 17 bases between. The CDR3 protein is CALAEGGVYEQYF. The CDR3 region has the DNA TGTGCCCTAGCAGAAGGGGGGGTCTACGAGCAGTACTTC.

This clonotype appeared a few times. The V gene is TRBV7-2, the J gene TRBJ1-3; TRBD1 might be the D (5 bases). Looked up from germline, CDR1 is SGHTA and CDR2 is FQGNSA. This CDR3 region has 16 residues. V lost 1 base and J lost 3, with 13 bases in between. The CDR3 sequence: CASSLDPGSVGNTIYF. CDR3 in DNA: TGTGCCAGCAGCTTAGACCCAGGGTCCGTTGGAAACACCATATATTTT. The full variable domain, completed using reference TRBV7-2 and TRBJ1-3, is GAGVSQSPSNKVTEKGKDVELRCDPISGHTALYWYRQSLGQGLEFLIYFQGNSAPDKSGLPSDRFSAERTGGSVSTLTIQRTQQEDSAVYLCASSLDPGSVGNTIYFGEGSWLTVV.

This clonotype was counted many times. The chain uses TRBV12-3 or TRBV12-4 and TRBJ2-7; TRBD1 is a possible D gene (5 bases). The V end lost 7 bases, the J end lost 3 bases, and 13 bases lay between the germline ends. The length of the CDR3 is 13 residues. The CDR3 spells CASTDGGHYEQYF. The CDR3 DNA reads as TGTGCCAGCACTGACGGTGGACACTACGAGCAGTACTTC.

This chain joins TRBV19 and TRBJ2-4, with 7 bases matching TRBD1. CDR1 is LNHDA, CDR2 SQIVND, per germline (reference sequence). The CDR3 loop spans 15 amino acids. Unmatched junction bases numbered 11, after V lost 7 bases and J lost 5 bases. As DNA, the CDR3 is TGTGCCAGTAAGGGCGGAGCAGGGGGAGAAAACATTCAGTACTTC. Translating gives CASKGGAGGENIQYF.

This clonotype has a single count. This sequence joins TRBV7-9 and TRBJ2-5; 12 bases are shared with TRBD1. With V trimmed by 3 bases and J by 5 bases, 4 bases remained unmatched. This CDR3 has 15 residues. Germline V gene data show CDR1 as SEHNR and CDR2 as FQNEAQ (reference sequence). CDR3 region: CASSLGQGAGETQYF. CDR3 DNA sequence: TGTGCCAGCAGCTTGGGACAGGGGGCGGGGGAGACCCAGTACTTC.

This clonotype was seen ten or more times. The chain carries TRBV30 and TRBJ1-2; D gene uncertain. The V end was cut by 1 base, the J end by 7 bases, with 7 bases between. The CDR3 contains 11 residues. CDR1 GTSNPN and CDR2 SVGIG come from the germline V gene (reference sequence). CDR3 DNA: TGTGCCTGGAGTGGGGCGAGTGGCTACACCTTC. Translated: CAWSGASGYTF.

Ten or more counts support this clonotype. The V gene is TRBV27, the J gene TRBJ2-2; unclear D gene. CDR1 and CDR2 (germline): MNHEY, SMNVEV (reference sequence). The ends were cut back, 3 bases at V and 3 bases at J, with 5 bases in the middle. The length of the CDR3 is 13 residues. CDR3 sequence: CASSFGDTGELFF. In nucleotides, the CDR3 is TGTGCCAGCAGTTTTGGGGACACCGGGGAGCTGTTTTTT.

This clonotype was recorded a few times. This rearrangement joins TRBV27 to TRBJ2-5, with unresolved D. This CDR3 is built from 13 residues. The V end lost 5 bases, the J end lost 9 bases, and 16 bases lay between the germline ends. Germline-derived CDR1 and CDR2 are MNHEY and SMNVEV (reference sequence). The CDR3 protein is CASSGPGAMAQYF. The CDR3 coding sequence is TGTGCCAGCAGTGGTCCGGGTGCTATGGCCCAGTACTTC.

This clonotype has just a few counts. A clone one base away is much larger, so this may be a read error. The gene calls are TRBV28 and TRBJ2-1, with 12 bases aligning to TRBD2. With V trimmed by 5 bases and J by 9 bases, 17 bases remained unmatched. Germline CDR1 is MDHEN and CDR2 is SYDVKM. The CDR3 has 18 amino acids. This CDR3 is CASSKPSGRAPRDSEQFF. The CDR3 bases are TGTGCCAGCAGTAAACCTAGCGGGAGGGCCCCAAGGGATAGTGAGCAGTTCTTC.

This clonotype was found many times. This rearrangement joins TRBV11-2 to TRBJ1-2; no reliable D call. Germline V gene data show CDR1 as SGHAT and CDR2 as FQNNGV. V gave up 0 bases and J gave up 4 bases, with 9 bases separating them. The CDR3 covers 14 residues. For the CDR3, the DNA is TGTGCCAGCAGCTTAGAGGCGGACTTCTATGGCTACACCTTC. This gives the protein CASSLEADFYGYTF.

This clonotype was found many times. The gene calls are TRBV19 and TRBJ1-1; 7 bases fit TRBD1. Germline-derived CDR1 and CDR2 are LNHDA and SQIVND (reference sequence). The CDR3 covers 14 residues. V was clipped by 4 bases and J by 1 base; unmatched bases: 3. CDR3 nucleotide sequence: TGTGCCAGTAGTACCGGGACAGCGAACACTGAAGCTTTCTTT. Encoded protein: CASSTGTANTEAFF.

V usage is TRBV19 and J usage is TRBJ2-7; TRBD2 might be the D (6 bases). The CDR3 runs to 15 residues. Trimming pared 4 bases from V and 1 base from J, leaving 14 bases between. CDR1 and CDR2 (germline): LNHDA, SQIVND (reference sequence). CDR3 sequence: CASSRTGTGSYEQYF. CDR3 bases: TGTGCCAGTAGTAGAACCGGGACTGGATCCTACGAGCAGTACTTC.